Listed here are 14 T cell receptor beta chains from one sample, sequenced in a study of cytomegalovirus exposure and HLA in healthy donors. Profiling relied on immunoSEQ multiplex PCR, and the TCRdb table lists in-frame clones only, not all of them. The sample has around 150,000 clones; 85% to 90% are singletons. Input material: PBMCs. The source of these receptors is a young man in good health and CMV-seronegative.

This sequence joins TRBV6-6 and TRBJ2-7, with 10 nucleotides matching TRBD1. The CDR3 consists of 16 residues. The trim removed 2 bases at V and 3 bases at J, leaving 7 bases unmatched. The germline V gene encodes CDR1 MNHNY and CDR2 SVGAGI (reference sequence). The CDR3 coding sequence is TGTGCCAGCAGTTACCGGTCGGGGGACAGGGGCTACGAGCAGTACTTC. Translating gives CASSYRSGDRGYEQYF.

The chain links TRBV19 to TRBJ2-2, with 8 bases that match TRBD2. CDR1 LNHDA and CDR2 SQIVND come from the germline V gene (reference sequence). The CDR3 consists of 15 residues. The J segment lost 6 bases and the V segment lost 6 bases, leaving 9 bases of the junction unmatched. The CDR3 coding sequence is TGTGCCAGTAGACTTCGGGAGGGCCTCTCCGGGGAGCTGTTTTTT. Translation: CASRLREGLSGELFF.

The chain uses TRBV19 and TRBJ1-2; D is perhaps TRBD1 (6 bases). The germline CDR1 and CDR2 sequences are LNHDA and SQIVND (reference sequence). The CDR3 spans 13 residues. Trimming shortened V by 2 bases and J by 6 bases, and 10 bases separated the two germline ends. The CDR3 region is CASSITGSNGYTF. Here the CDR3 DNA reads TGTGCCAGTAGTATAACAGGGAGTAATGGCTACACCTTC.

The chain has TRBV6-5 and TRBJ1-3, with no clear D. The V and J ends lost 0 bases and 0 bases respectively, with 9 bases between them. This CDR3 region has 16 residues. Germline lookup yields CDR1 MNHEY and CDR2 SVGAGI. The CDR3 sequence: CASSYSERNSGNTIYF. For the CDR3, the DNA is TGTGCCAGCAGTTACTCGGAGAGGAACTCTGGAAACACCATATATTTT.

The chain employs TRBV27 and TRBJ1-5, with TRBD1 identical over 7 bases. Trimming cost V 2 bases and J 0 bases; bases outside gene matches: 4. The CDR3 length is 16 residues. Germline V lookup: CDR1 MNHEY, CDR2 SMNVEV (reference sequence). For the CDR3, the DNA is TGTGCCAGCAGTTTAGGGGACAGTCTTAGCAATCAGCCCCAGCATTTT. As protein: CASSLGDSLSNQPQHF.

The genes are TRBV27 and TRBJ1-5; 7 bases fit TRBD1. Trimming cost V 5 bases and J 2 bases; bases outside gene matches: 9. Germline CDR1 and CDR2: MNHEY and SMNVEV (reference sequence). The CDR3 extends over 16 amino acids. The CDR3 DNA sequence: TGTGCCAGCAGTAATACAGGGGATTCCCGCAATCAGCCCCAGCATTTT. It encodes CASSNTGDSRNQPQHF.

In DNA form, the CDR3 reads TGTGCCATCAGTGAGTCCCTCGCGGGAGAGGGGGAGACCCAGTACTTC. It is translated as CAISESLAGEGETQYF. This chain links TRBV10-3 with TRBJ2-5; 7 nucleotides line up with TRBD2. The germline V gene encodes CDR1 ENHRY and CDR2 SYGVKD. V shed 0 bases and J 5 bases; nucleotides not matched to a gene: 9. The CDR3 is 16 residues long.

This clone came up once. The chain uses TRBV2 and TRBJ1-1; 12 bases match TRBD1. This CDR3 is built from 14 residues. CDR1 and CDR2 from the germline V gene are SNHLY and FYNNEI. V shed 5 bases and J 5 bases; nucleotides not matched to a gene: 3. DNA of the CDR3: TGTGCCAGCAGTCGGGACAGGGGGCCTACTGAAGCTTTCTTT. As protein: CASSRDRGPTEAFF.

The chain is built from TRBV27 and TRBJ1-2; 9 nucleotides match TRBD1. The CDR3 length is 13 residues. CDR1 is MNHEY, CDR2 SMNVEV, per germline (reference sequence). J was trimmed by 6 bases and V by 4 bases; bases with no gene match: 3. CDR3 protein: CASSSGQGNGYTF. CDR3 coding DNA: TGTGCCAGCAGTTCTGGACAGGGGAATGGCTACACCTTC.

The rearrangement joins TRBV2 to TRBJ1-5; no reliable D call. In germline, CDR1 is SNHLY, CDR2 FYNNEI. The CDR3 extends over 16 amino acids. Between the trimmed V and J ends, which lost 0 bases and 1 base, there was a span of 10 bases. The CDR3 is CASSEARYGSNQPQHF. The DNA for the CDR3 is TGTGCCAGCAGTGAAGCGCGGTATGGGAGCAATCAGCCCCAGCATTTT.

This rearrangement joins TRBV9 to TRBJ2-2, with D possibly being TRBD1 (5 bases). CDR3 length: 16 amino acids. CDR1 is SGDLS and CDR2 is YYNGEE in the germline V gene. Trimming left V 1 base short and J 2 bases short, with 12 bases between. The CDR3 coding sequence is TGTGCCAGCAGCGTAAGGTCAGGGAAAAACACCGGGGAGCTGTTTTTT. Translating gives CASSVRSGKNTGELFF.

This clone was seen only a few times. The chain carries TRBV19 and TRBJ2-1; D not certain. The CDR3 length is 11 residues. V lost 2 bases to trimming and J lost 9 bases, with 5 bases between them. Germline-derived CDR1 and CDR2 are LNHDA and SQIVND (reference sequence). The CDR3, as DNA: TGTGCCAGTAGTATATCGGGTGAGCAGTTCTTC. Translated: CASSISGEQFF. Variable domain in full (rest from reference TRBV19 and TRBJ2-1): DGGITQSPKYLFRKEGQNVTLSCEQNLNHDAMYWYRQDPGQGLRLIYYSQIVNDFQKGDIAEGYSVSREKKESFPLTVTSAQKNPTAFYLCASSISGEQFFGPGTRLTVL.

The chain is built from TRBV7-6 and TRBJ2-2; D is unclear. There are 14 residues in the CDR3. Germline V CDR1 and CDR2: SGHVS, FNYEAQ. V was cut by 10 bases and J by 4 bases, with 16 bases left in between. CDR3 amino acids: CATHRLSGTGELFF. CDR3 DNA: TGTGCCACACACCGACTCTCGGGCACCGGGGAGCTGTTTTTT.

This chain connects TRBV30 to TRBJ1-4; 8 bases agree with TRBD1. Germline V CDR1 and CDR2: GTSNPN, SVGIG (reference sequence). V trimming: 2 bases; J trimming: 8 bases; junction bases outside the gene matches: 10. CDR3 length equals 15 residues. CDR3 DNA sequence: TGTGCCTGGAGTCCCATCCAGGGGGCGCGAGAAAAACTGTTTTTT. Translation gives CAWSPIQGAREKLFF.